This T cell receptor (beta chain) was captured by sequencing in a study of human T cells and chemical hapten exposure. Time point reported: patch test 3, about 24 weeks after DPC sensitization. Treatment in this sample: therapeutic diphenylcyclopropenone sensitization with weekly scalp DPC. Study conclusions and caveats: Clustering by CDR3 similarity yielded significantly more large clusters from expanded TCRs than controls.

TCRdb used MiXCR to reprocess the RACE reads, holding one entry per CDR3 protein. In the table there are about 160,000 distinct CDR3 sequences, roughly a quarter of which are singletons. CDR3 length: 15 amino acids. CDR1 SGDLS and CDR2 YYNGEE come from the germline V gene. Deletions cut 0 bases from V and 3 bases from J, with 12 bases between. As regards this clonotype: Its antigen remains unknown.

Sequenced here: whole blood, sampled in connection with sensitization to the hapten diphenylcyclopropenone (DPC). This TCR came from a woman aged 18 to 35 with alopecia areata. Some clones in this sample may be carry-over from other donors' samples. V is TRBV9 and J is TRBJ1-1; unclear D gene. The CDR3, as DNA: TGTGCCAGCAGCGTAGGAACGGGTTACGACACTGAAGCTTTCTTT. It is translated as CASSVGTGYDTEAFF.